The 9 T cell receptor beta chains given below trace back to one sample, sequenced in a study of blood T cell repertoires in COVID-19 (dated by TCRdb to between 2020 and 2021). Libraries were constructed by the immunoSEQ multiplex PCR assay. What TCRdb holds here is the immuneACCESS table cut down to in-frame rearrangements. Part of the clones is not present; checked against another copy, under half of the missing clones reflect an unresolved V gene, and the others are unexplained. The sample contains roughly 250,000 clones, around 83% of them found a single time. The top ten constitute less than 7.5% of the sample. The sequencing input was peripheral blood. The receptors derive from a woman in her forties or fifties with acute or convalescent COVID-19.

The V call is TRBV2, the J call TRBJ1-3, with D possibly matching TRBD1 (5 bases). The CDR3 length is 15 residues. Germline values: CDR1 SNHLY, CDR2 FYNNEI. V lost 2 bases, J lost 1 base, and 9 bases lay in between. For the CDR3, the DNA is TGTGCCAGCAGTGAATTCAGGGTGTCTGGAAACACCATATATTTT. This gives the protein CASSEFRVSGNTIYF.

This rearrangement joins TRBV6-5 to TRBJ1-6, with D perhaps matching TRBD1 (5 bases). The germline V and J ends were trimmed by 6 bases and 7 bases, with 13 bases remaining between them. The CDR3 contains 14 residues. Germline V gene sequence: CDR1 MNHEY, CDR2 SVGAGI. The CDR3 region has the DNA TGTGCCAGCAGGGGCAGGGTGGGAAATTCACCCCTCCACTTT. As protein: CASRGRVGNSPLHF.

This CDR3 reads CASSLAGLNTEAFF. CDR3 DNA sequence: TGTGCCAGCAGCCTCGCGGGGTTGAACACTGAAGCTTTCTTT. This chain links TRBV6-2 or TRBV6-3 with TRBJ1-1; D remains ambiguous. In germline, CDR1 is MNHEY, CDR2 SVGEGT. Trimming took 6 bases from V and 0 from J, leaving 11 bases between them. This CDR3 has 14 amino acids.

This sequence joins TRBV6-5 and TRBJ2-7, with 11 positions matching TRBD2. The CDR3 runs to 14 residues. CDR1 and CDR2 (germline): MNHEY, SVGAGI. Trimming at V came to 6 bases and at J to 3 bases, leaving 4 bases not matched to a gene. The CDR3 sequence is CASSTGTSGYEQYF. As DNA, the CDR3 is TGTGCCAGCAGCACCGGGACTAGCGGCTACGAGCAGTACTTC.

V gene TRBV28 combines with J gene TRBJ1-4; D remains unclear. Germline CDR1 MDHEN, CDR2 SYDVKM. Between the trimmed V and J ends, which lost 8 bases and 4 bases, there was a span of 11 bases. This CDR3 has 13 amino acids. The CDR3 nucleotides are TGTGCCAGCCTCAACAATTTTAATGAAAAACTGTTTTTT. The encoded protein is CASLNNFNEKLFF.

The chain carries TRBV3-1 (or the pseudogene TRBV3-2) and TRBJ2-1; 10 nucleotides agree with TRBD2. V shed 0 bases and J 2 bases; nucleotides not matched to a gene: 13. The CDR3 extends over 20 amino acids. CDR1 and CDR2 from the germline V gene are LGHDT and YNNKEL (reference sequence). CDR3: CASSQDRLAGVEGTYNEQFF. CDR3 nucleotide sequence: TGTGCCAGCAGCCAAGATCGGCTAGCGGGAGTGGAGGGGACCTACAATGAGCAGTTCTTC.

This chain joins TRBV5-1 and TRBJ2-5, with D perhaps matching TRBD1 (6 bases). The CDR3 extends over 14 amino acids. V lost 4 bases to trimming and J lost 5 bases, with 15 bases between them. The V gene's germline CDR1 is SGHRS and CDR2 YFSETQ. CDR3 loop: CASSATGMGETQYF. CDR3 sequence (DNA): TGCGCCAGCAGCGCCACAGGGATGGGGGAGACCCAGTACTTC.

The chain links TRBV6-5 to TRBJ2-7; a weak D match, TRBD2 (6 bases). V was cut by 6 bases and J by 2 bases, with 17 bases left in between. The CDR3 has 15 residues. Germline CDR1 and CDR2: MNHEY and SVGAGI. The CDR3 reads CASRIRRDGTYEQYF. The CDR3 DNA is TGTGCCAGCAGGATACGGAGGGACGGAACCTACGAGCAGTACTTC.

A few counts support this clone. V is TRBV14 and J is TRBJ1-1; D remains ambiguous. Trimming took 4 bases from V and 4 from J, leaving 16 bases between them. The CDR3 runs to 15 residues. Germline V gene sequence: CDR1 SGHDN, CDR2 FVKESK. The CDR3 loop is CASSLVDLGGTEAFF. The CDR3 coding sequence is TGTGCCAGCAGCCTCGTAGACTTGGGTGGCACTGAAGCTTTCTTT. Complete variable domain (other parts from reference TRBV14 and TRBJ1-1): EAGVTQFPSHSVIEKGQTVTLRCDPISGHDNLYWYRRVMGKEIKFLLHFVKESKQDESGMPNNRFLAERTGGTYSTLKVQPAELEDSGVYFCASSLVDLGGTEAFFGQGTRLTVV.